This TCR beta chain was identified during a study of T cell repertoires in aging, cancer and after chemotherapy. Study-wide results and limits: In each cancer cohort, median generation probability increased across chemotherapy, suggesting thymic output rebounded.

A mixed TRB-A/B primer pool amplified rearranged TRB by multiplex touch-down PCR. TCRdb independently ran MiXCR on the multiplex PCR reads; one entry per CDR3 protein. The sample carries some 4,000 distinct CDR3 sequences, about 40% recorded once. The ends were cut back, 3 bases at V and 3 bases at J, with 12 bases in the middle. Germline-derived CDR1 and CDR2 are GTSNPN and SVGIG (reference sequence). CDR3 length equals 14 residues. The template was genomic DNA from peripheral blood, not RNA. For this clonotype: Its cognate antigen is unknown.

The chain combines TRBV30 with TRBJ1-5, with D maybe TRBD1 (6 bases). Material for sequencing was blood. The sequence came from a human donor with a solid tumor. Here the CDR3 DNA reads TGTGCCTGGAGCCCCGGACAGATCAATCAGCCCCAGCATTTT. It yields the protein CAWSPGQINQPQHF.